This is a list of T cell receptor beta chains from one sample in a study of T cells in Graves' hyperthyroidism and ophthalmopathy. One entry per CDR3 protein results from TCRdb running MiXCR on the multiplex PCR reads. The data hold 300,000 to 450,000 distinct CDR3 sequences, with approximately 14% observed a single time. Sample: blood. The origin of the receptors is a woman aged 30 to 39 with Graves' ophthalmopathy. CDR3s include the opening cysteine and the closing phenylalanine or tryptophan. A D gene is named only where the DNA matches it firmly. Not all rows give a size; the values are once, few, many and, for expanded clones, a class.

j_call v_call clone_size d_call cdr3_aa cdr3_nt
TRBJ1-4 TRBV2 many - CASSAGGATNEKLFF TGTGCCAGCAGTGCTGGAGGGGCAACTAATGAAAAACTGTTTTTT
TRBJ2-2 TRBV6-1 many - CASTRNSEMSGELFF TGTGCCAGCACCCGTAATAGCGAAATGTCTGGGGAGCTGTTTTTT
TRBJ2-3 TRBV24-1 few - CATSDPMGGTEPTDTQYF TGTGCCACCAGTGACCCTATGGGCGGGACAGAGCCCACAGATACGCAGTATTTT
TRBJ1-1 TRBV6-6 many - CASSYDERAEAFF TGTGCCAGCAGTTACGATGAACGGGCTGAAGCTTTCTTT
TRBJ1-1 TRBV6-4 few TRBD1 CASSYRPDSTGLHGEAFF TGTGCCAGCAGTTACCGCCCAGACTCGACAGGGCTTCACGGTGAAGCTTTCTTT
TRBJ2-5 TRBV6-2/TRBV6-3 few - CASRVAWGETQYF TGTGCCAGCAGAGTAGCTTGGGGGGAGACCCAGTACTTC
TRBJ1-1 TRBV20-1 many - CSATSGLHTEAFF TGCAGTGCTACTTCAGGACTCCACACTGAAGCTTTCTTT
TRBJ1-5 TRBV3-1 once - CATSGLGDQPQHF TGTGCCACCAGTGGACTCGGGGATCAGCCCCAGCATTTT
TRBJ1-4 TRBV15 - TRBD1 CATSRDRDRGATNEKLFF TGTGCCACCAGCAGAGACCGGGACAGGGGTGCAACTAATGAAAAACTGTTTTTT
TRBJ2-3 TRBV30 few TRBD2 CAWSSLAGGKTSTDTQYF TGTGCCTGGAGTAGCCTAGCGGGGGGGAAGACTAGCACAGATACGCAGTATTTT
TRBJ2-5 TRBV12-3/TRBV12-4 many - CASSSAPNRPPETQYF TGTGCCAGCAGTTCAGCACCTAATCGTCCCCCAGAGACCCAGTACTTC
TRBJ2-5 TRBV5-8 few TRBD2 CASSPRGEVQETQYF TGTGCCAGCAGCCCGCGGGGGGAGGTTCAAGAGACCCAGTACTTC
TRBJ1-1 TRBV30 many - CAWYPRVNTEAFF TGTGCCTGGTACCCTCGGGTCAACACTGAAGCTTTCTTT
TRBJ2-1 TRBV7-8 - TRBD2 CASSVNLGGAGSYNEQFF TGTGCCAGCAGCGTTAATCTCGGGGGGGCCGGTTCCTACAATGAGCAGTTCTTC
TRBJ2-1 TRBV14 many TRBD2 CASSHATSGGASYNEQFF TGTGCCAGCAGCCACGCTACTAGCGGGGGGGCGTCCTACAATGAGCAGTTCTTC
TRBJ1-5 TRBV11-2 many TRBD1 CASSLDAGGYQPQHF TGTGCCAGCAGCTTAGATGCAGGGGGTTATCAGCCCCAGCATTTT
TRBJ1-2 TRBV2 many - CASSESVQIGYGYTF TGTGCCAGCAGTGAATCAGTGCAGATAGGGTATGGCTACACCTTC
TRBJ2-7 TRBV5-1 many - CASSLDWGATYEQYF TGCGCCAGCAGCTTGGATTGGGGGGCCACCTACGAGCAGTACTTC
TRBJ2-5 TRBV9 many TRBD2 CASSAEGLAGAQYF TGTGCCAGCAGCGCAGAAGGACTAGCGGGTGCACAGTACTTC
TRBJ2-7 TRBV27 many TRBD1 CASSHRGRRGDEQYF TGTGCCAGCAGTCACAGGGGGCGTCGGGGTGACGAGCAGTACTTC
TRBJ2-1 TRBV2 once - CASRDGGRYDEQFF TGTGCCAGCAGAGATGGAGGACGGTACGATGAGCAGTTCTTC
TRBJ2-5 TRBV11-2 many - CASSLTRGAYRETQYF TGTGCCAGCAGCCTTACGAGGGGGGCTTATAGAGAGACCCAGTACTTC
TRBJ2-3 TRBV5-1 many TRBD2 CASSINTGTRHFTDTQYF TGCGCCAGCAGCATAAACACCGGGACTAGGCACTTCACAGATACGCAGTATTTT
TRBJ2-3 TRBV5-8 few - CASSLEGPGDTQYF TGTGCCAGCAGCTTGGAGGGCCCGGGAGATACGCAGTATTTT
TRBJ1-1 TRBV14 many - CASSQHFTEAFF TGTGCCAGCAGCCAACACTTCACTGAAGCTTTCTTT
TRBJ2-7 TRBV27 few TRBD1 CASSLTGELYEQYF TGTGCCAGCAGTTTAACAGGGGAGTTGTACGAGCAGTACTTC
TRBJ1-5 TRBV27 few - CASSPRAGISNQPQHF TGTGCCAGCAGTCCCCGGGCAGGAATTAGCAATCAGCCCCAGCATTTT
TRBJ2-5 TRBV15 many - CATSRDLIQETQYF TGTGCCACCAGCAGAGATCTGATCCAAGAGACCCAGTACTTC
TRBJ2-5 TRBV18 many - CASSPLPYRDQETQYF TGTGCCAGCTCACCCCTCCCATACAGGGACCAAGAGACCCAGTACTTC